This entry describes one TCR beta chain. The sample belongs to a study of blood T cell repertoires in COVID-19. Background on the study: T cells, B-cell-depleted T cells, or PBMCs supplied cDNA or gDNA.

In the original analysis: The authors estimated nucleated cell counts from reference gene primer amplification. The method was immunoSEQ multiplex PCR; TCRdb's version includes in-frame clones alone and lacks a portion of them. The DNA was the basis for D and trimming; V, J and clone size are from that table. The repertoire holds fewer than 200,000 clones, with approximately 80% as singletons. This CDR3 is 14 amino acids long. CDR1 is SGHRS and CDR2 is YFSETQ in the germline V gene. J gave up 7 bases and V 0 bases, and 5 bases lay outside the gene matches. Recovered status applied to Cohort 3 donors who had two consecutive negative PCRs. It also applied to those with clearance or with symptom resolution.

The sample consisted of PBMCs or T cells enriched from blood (not recorded which). The clonotype comes from a woman in her 50s who had recovered from COVID-19. The rearrangement joins TRBV5-1 to TRBJ1-2, with 8 bases that match TRBD1. CDR3 DNA: TGCGCCAGCAGCTTGGAGGGACAGGAGATTGGCTACACCTTC. Translation gives CASSLEGQEIGYTF.